A single sample is the source of the 29 T cell receptor beta chains below, sequenced in a study of glioma-infiltrating T cells (dated by TCRdb to about 2016). The sequencer listed for this sample is Illumina MiSeq. TCR alpha and beta CDR3 regions were amplified with the iRepertoire nested amplicon-rescue multiplex PCR (arm-PCR) platform from RNA. TCRdb trimmed public reads at Q25 via fastp, called clones via MiXCR and kept in-frame beta chains. Rows merge per CDR3 protein into single entries with the most common DNA and genes. The sample table lists fewer than 200,000 distinct CDR3 sequences, over 40% of them with a count of one. The ten largest clones add up to 5.2% of the sample. The sequenced sample was glioma tissue, nonneoplastic brain tissue, or PBMCs (not recorded which). Source of these receptors: a human donor with low-grade glioma or glioblastoma, undergoing nonglioma brain surgery, or in good health (not recorded which).

The sample holds a few counts of this clonotype. The chain couples TRBV19 to TRBJ2-7; D is possibly TRBD1 (5 bases). There are 14 residues in the CDR3. Germline-derived CDR1 and CDR2 are LNHDA and SQIVND (reference sequence). V was pared by 6 bases and J by 2 bases, with 14 bases between. The DNA for the CDR3 is TGTGCCAGTAGCCAGGGCGGAACTCCCTACGAGCAGTACTTC. Protein sequence: CASSQGGTPYEQYF.

With regard to this clonotype: A read error may produce the germline difference seen at one junction end. The rearrangement joins TRBV6-6 to TRBJ1-1, with D maybe TRBD1 (5 bases). Per the germline V gene, CDR1 is MNHNY and CDR2 is SVGAGI (reference sequence). The CDR3 is 13 amino acids. CDR3 nucleotides: TGTGCCAGCAGTATAACAGGCTCCACTGAACCTTTCTTT. Translating it yields CASSITGSTEPFF.

Of note for this clonotype: A read error may be the cause here, since a much bigger clone is one base away. The chain joins TRBV6-2 or TRBV6-3 to TRBJ2-1, with a weak D call TRBD2 (6 bases). The germline V gene has CDR1 MNHEY and CDR2 SVGEGT. This CDR3 spans 13 amino acids. Trimming cost V 5 bases and J 3 bases, with 8 bases left between them. The CDR3 DNA reads as TGTGCCAGCAGTCCCGGGGGCTACAATGAGCAGTTCTTC. Translating it yields CASSPGGYNEQFF.

This clonotype occurred once. A read error may explain this, as a much larger clone is one base away. This chain links TRBV2 with TRBJ1-2, with 10 bases lining up with TRBD1. Germline V CDR1 and CDR2: SNHLY, FYNNEI. The CDR3 extends over 13 amino acids. Here the CDR3 DNA reads TGTGCCAGCAGCGACAGGGGGCATTACGGCTACAACTTC. Translation gives CASSDRGHYGYNF.

This chain links TRBV29-1 with TRBJ2-7; 7 bases map to TRBD1. The J segment lost 0 bases and the V segment lost 3 bases, leaving 2 bases of the junction unmatched. The germline CDR1 and CDR2 sequences are SQVTM and ANQGSEA. The CDR3 has 13 amino acids. CDR3 in amino acids: CSVEHRGSYEQYF. CDR3 DNA: TGCAGCGTTGAGCACAGGGGCTCCTACGAGCAGTACTTC.

About this clonotype itself: A much more abundant neighbour one base away suggests this may be a read error. The CDR3 DNA reads as TGTGCCAGCAGTGTAAAGACTAGTGAAGCTTTCTTT. As protein: CASSVKTSEAFF. The chain couples TRBV28 to TRBJ1-1; D is uncertain. The CDR3 consists of 12 residues. Germline assignment: CDR1 MDHEN and CDR2 SYDVKM. Trimming took off 5 bases at V and 7 bases at J, with 11 bases between the two ends.

About this clonotype: Since a much larger clone is just one base distant, this may be a read error. The chain is built from TRBV6-1 and TRBJ1-1; tentatively, D is TRBD1 (6 bases). CDR3 length: 13 amino acids. CDR1 and CDR2 (germline): MNHNS, SASEGT. This CDR3 reads CARSESRGTEAFF. CDR3 nucleotides: TGCGCCAGAAGTGAGTCCAGGGGTACTGAAGCTTTCTTT.

Remarks on this clonotype: Given a much more abundant clone one base away, this may be a read error. This rearrangement joins TRBV27 to TRBJ2-1, with 8 positions matching TRBD2. CDR3 size: 17 residues. Looked up from germline, CDR1 is MNHEY and CDR2 is SMNVEV (reference sequence). The CDR3 loop is CASSKGGLASSSNEQFF. In DNA form, the CDR3 reads TGTGCCAGCAGTAAGGGAGGACTAGCCAGTTCCTCCAATGAGCAGTTCTTC.

With respect to this clonotype: One end of the junction fails to match germline, which may point to a read error. The chain employs TRBV12-3 or TRBV12-4 and TRBJ2-7; D remains unclear. The CDR3 sequence is 14 residues long. CDR3 residues: CASSLRLNYYKQYF. DNA of the CDR3: TGTGCCAGCAGTTTACGTCTAAACTACTACAAGCAGTACTTC.

This clonotype came up once. A junction boundary mismatches the germline segment, possibly from a read error. J is TRBJ2-7 and V is TRBV9; tentative D call: TRBD2 (5 bases). The CDR3 runs to 14 residues. The germline gives CDR1 SGDLS, CDR2 YYNGEE. In nucleotides, the CDR3 is TGTGACAGCAGCGTAGCTACCGGGATAGACGAGCAGTACTTC. As protein: CDSSVATGIDEQYF.

The V and J genes are TRBV16 and TRBJ2-1; TRBD2 agrees at 9 bases. This CDR3 region has 14 residues. CDR1 and CDR2 from the germline V gene are KGHSY and FQNENV. Losses at the gene ends were 4 bases for V and 8 bases for J; bases not matched to a gene: 6. In DNA form, the CDR3 reads TGTGCCAGCAGCCGCGGGGGGGGCTCGGATGAGCAGTTCTTC. It is translated as CASSRGGGSDEQFF. The full variable domain, in which reference TRBV16 and TRBJ2-1 provide the parts outside the CDR3, is GEEVAQTPKHLVRGEGQKAKLYCAPIKGHSYVFWYQQVLKNEFKFLISFQNENVFDETGMPKERFSAKCLPNSPCSLEIQATKLEDSAVYFCASSRGGGSDEQFFGPGTRLTVL.

On this clonotype: A much larger clone differs from this one at a single base, so this may be a read error. The chain employs TRBV25-1 and TRBJ1-4, with a possible D match to TRBD1 (5 bases). Germline V CDR1 and CDR2: MGHDK, SYGVNS. V lost 3 bases and J lost 0, with 8 bases in between. The CDR3 is made up of 15 amino acids. CDR3 loop: CASSDLQATNEKLFF. CDR3 coding DNA: TGTGCCAGCAGTGACCTACAGGCAACTAATGAAAAACTGTTTTTT.

In this sample, this clonotype turned up many times. The chain combines TRBV20-1 with TRBJ2-3; tentative D call: TRBD2 (5 bases). The CDR3 extends over 13 amino acids. V was pared by 3 bases and J by 7 bases, with 14 bases between. From germline, CDR1 is DFQATT and CDR2 SNEGSKA (reference sequence). CDR3 protein: CSASAGLRNTQYF. In DNA form, the CDR3 reads TGCAGTGCTAGCGCGGGTTTGCGGAATACGCAGTATTTT.

About this clonotype: A single base separates this from a much larger clone, so it may be a read error. This chain joins TRBV19 and TRBJ1-5; D remains unclear. Per the germline V gene, CDR1 is LNHDA and CDR2 is SQIVND (reference sequence). V was shortened by 4 bases and J by 5 bases, with 6 bases between the two germline ends. The CDR3 loop spans 12 amino acids. The CDR3 nucleotides are TGTGCCAGTAGTAAGTGTTATCAGCCCCAGCATTTT. It encodes CASSKCYQPQHF.

In this sample, this clonotype turned up a few times. This chain connects TRBV14 to TRBJ1-1; no firm D call. The CDR3 runs 14 residues. CDR1 is SGHDN and CDR2 is FVKESK in the germline V gene. Trimming shortened V by 3 bases and J by 0 bases, and 8 bases separated the two germline ends. CDR3: CASSHRKLNTEAFF. DNA for the CDR3: TGTGCCAGCAGCCACCGTAAGTTGAACACTGAAGCTTTCTTT.

On this clonotype itself: A much larger clone lies one base from this, so it may be a read error. The CDR3 here is CSAIGDPGLAGGDEQFF. CDR3 sequence (DNA): TGCAGTGCTATAGGAGACCCGGGACTAGCGGGAGGGGATGAGCAGTTCTTC. V gene TRBV20-1 combines with J gene TRBJ2-5, with 16 bases that match TRBD2. The better agreement between TRBJ2-1 and the DNA end casts doubt on the J call. The V gene's germline CDR1 is DFQATT and CDR2 SNEGSKA (reference sequence). The CDR3 is made up of 17 amino acids.

On this clonotype: A single base separates this from a much larger clone, so it may be a read error. This sequence joins TRBV20-1 and TRBJ2-1, with D maybe TRBD2 (6 bases). The germline V gene has CDR1 DFQATT and CDR2 SNEGSKA (reference sequence). V lost 7 bases and J lost 11, with 15 bases in between. This CDR3 comprises 11 residues. CDR3 protein: CSVGGAGKQFF. The CDR3 region has the DNA TGCAGTGTCGGGGGAGCCGGTAAGCAGTTCTTC.

V usage is TRBV12-3 or TRBV12-4 and J usage is TRBJ1-5, with D tentatively TRBD1 (6 bases). V lost 7 bases to trimming and J lost 0 bases, with 16 bases between them. This CDR3 spans 16 amino acids. The CDR3, as DNA: TGTGCCAGCAACACTGGGGGCATCCTTAGCAATCAGCCCCAGCATTTT. Protein: CASNTGGILSNQPQHF.

This clonotype was observed at least ten times. The V and J genes are TRBV28 and TRBJ2-5; tentatively, D is TRBD1 or TRBD2 (6 bases each). CDR1 MDHEN and CDR2 SYDVKM come from the germline V gene. CDR3 length: 15 residues. Trimming took off 7 bases at V and 2 bases at J, with 17 bases between the two ends. CDR3 in DNA: TGTGCCAGCACCCGCGGGGCAGGGGATCAAGAGACCCAGTACTTC. Protein: CASTRGAGDQETQYF.

A word on this clonotype: A much larger clone differs by one base, so this may be a read error. As DNA, the CDR3 is TGTGCCAGTAGTTGGGGGGAGGATGGCAATCAGCCCCGGCATTTT. Translated: CASSWGEDGNQPRHF. The rearrangement joins TRBV19 to TRBJ1-5; D is perhaps TRBD1 (5 bases). This CDR3 spans 15 amino acids. Germline V gives CDR1 LNHDA, CDR2 SQIVND (reference sequence).

Regarding this clonotype: A read error may explain this, as a much larger clone is one base away. DNA for the CDR3: TGTGCCACCAGTGAACGACAGGGGCTGGATGAGAAGTTCTTC. Its translation is CATSERQGLDEKFF. The chain uses TRBV24-1 and TRBJ2-1; 8 nucleotides align to TRBD1. The CDR3 extends over 14 amino acids. Per the germline V gene, CDR1 is KGHDR and CDR2 is SFDVKD.

On this clonotype itself: A much more abundant neighbour one base away suggests this may be a read error. The chain has TRBV7-2 and TRBJ1-2, with D possibly being TRBD1 (5 bases). Germline V gene sequence: CDR1 SGHTA, CDR2 FQGNSA. The CDR3 is 12 residues long. V lost 6 bases to trimming and J lost 7 bases, with 12 bases between them. CDR3 sequence reads: CASRSGTCGYTF. The CDR3 DNA is TGTGCCAGCAGGTCGGGGACGTGTGGCTACACCTTC.

This clonotype was seen repeatedly, ten times or more. The V and J genes are TRBV20-1 and TRBJ1-3; a possible D gene is TRBD1 (6 bases). Trimming pared 4 bases from V and 4 bases from J, leaving 14 bases between. The CDR3 runs 14 residues. Germline V gene data show CDR1 as DFQATT and CDR2 as SNEGSKA (reference sequence). CDR3 protein: CSAKVQGTGNTIYF. The CDR3 DNA reads TGCAGTGCTAAAGTACAGGGTACCGGAAACACCATATATTTT.

This clonotype showed up many times. The chain is built from TRBV6-1 and TRBJ2-1; a possible D gene is TRBD2 (6 bases). The CDR3 covers 14 residues. Germline loops: CDR1 MNHNS, CDR2 SASEGT. With 5 bases removed from V and 4 bases from J, the gap between germline ends came to 12 bases. CDR3 bases: TGTGCCAGCAGTTCGGGACTTCCTTACAATGAGCAGTTCTTC. It codes for CASSSGLPYNEQFF.

Details on this clonotype: The germline gene is not matched at one end of the junction; a read error may be the cause. The CDR3 DNA reads TGCGCCAGCATCCAACATCCCTACAATGAGCAGTTCTTC. It encodes CASIQHPYNEQFF. V is TRBV4-1 and J is TRBJ2-1; no clear D gene. CDR1 MGHRA and CDR2 YSYEKL come from the germline V gene. The CDR3 runs 13 residues.

A remark on this clonotype: A read error may be the cause here, since a much bigger clone is one base away. This chain joins TRBV19 and TRBJ2-2, with D tentatively TRBD2 (5 bases). This CDR3 is 13 amino acids long. Germline CDR1 and CDR2: LNHDA and SQIVND (reference sequence). The CDR3 nucleotides read TGTGCCAGTAGTATTGAGTCCACCGGGGATCTGTTTTTT. It is translated as CASSIESTGDLFF.

This clonotype was seen repeatedly, ten times or more. The chain carries TRBV4-2 and TRBJ1-1; 11 positions agree with TRBD1. There are 15 residues in the CDR3. Germline CDR1 LGHNA, CDR2 YNFKEQ. Trimming at V came to 2 bases and at J to 4 bases, leaving 3 bases not matched to a gene. DNA of the CDR3: TGTGCCAGCAGCCAATCCGGACAGGGGGCCACTGAAGCTTTCTTT. Translated, it gives CASSQSGQGATEAFF.

To note about this clonotype: Lacking the conserved final phenylalanine or tryptophan, this CDR3 likely reflects a read error. The gene calls are TRBV7-9 and TRBJ2-1, with TRBD1 as a possible D gene (5 bases). The CDR3 sequence is 11 residues long. Trimming took off 5 bases at V and 10 bases at J, with 9 bases between the two ends. Germline CDR1 and CDR2: SEHNR and FQNEAQ (reference sequence). The CDR3 loop reads CASSPGNEQFL. CDR3 bases: TGTGCCAGCAGCCCAGGGAACGAGCAGTTCTTA.

For this clonotype: This may stem from a read error, because a much larger clone lies one nucleotide away. J is TRBJ2-7 and V is TRBV20-1; D might be TRBD2 (5 bases). There are 14 residues in the CDR3. CDR1 is DFQATT and CDR2 is SNEGSKA in the germline V gene (reference sequence). The CDR3 sequence: CSAGSKTGRYDQYF. CDR3 nucleotide sequence: TGCAGTGCCGGTAGTAAAACGGGAAGGTACGACCAGTACTTC.